The clone carrying this TCR beta chain has more than one count but fewer than ten. From the 5' RACE reads, TCRdb called clonotypes with MiXCR, one entry per CDR3 protein. Of about 220,000 distinct CDR3 sequences listed, 7.5% are singletons. This sample is part of a study of identical twins. CDR3 size: 17 residues. Germline assignment: CDR1 KGHSH and CDR2 LQKENI. V dropped 3 bases and J dropped 2; count of bases not matched to a gene: 7. This sample was also put to use in a study of yellow fever vaccine responses in identical twins.

Specimen: memory (CD45RO+) T cells sorted from blood. The receptor was isolated from a woman in her late teens or twenties in good health. The chain couples TRBV18 to TRBJ2-3; the match to TRBD2 covers 11 bases. This CDR3 reads CASSPRSSGRVTDTQYF. As DNA, the CDR3 is TGTGCCAGCTCACCTCGAAGTAGCGGGAGGGTCACAGATACGCAGTATTTT. Based on the CDR3 plus reference TRBV18 and TRBJ2-3, the full variable domain is NAGVMQNPRHLVRRRGQEARLRCSPMKGHSHVYWYRQLPEEGLKFMVYLQKENIIDESGMPKERFSAEFPKEGPSILRIQQVVRGDSAAYFCASSPRSSGRVTDTQYFGPGTRLTVL.